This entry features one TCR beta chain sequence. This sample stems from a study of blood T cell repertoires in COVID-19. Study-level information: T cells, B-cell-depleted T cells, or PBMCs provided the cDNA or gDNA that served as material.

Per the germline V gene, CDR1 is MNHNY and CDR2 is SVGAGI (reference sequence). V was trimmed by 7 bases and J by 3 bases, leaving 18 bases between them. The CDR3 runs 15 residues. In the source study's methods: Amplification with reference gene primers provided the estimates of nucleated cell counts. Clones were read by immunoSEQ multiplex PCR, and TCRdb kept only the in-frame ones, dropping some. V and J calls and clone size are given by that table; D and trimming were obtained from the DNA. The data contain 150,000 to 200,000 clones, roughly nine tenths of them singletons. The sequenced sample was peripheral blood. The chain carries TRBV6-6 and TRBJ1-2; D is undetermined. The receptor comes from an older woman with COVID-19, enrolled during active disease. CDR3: CASTFTHRADYGYTF. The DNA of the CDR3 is TGTGCCAGCACCTTTACTCACCGTGCGGACTATGGCTACACCTTC.